This T cell receptor beta chain was sequenced in a study of cytomegalovirus exposure and HLA in healthy donors. Study at large: Both the approximately 130 validation repertoires and the approximately 670 first-cohort repertoires used the same platform, as reported by a later analysis. Study-wide points: The authors listed about 170 TCR beta chains as cytomegalovirus-associated. Confirmation in vitro established that a few CMV-associated chains were specific for CMV antigens.

Trimming took 2 bases from V and 4 from J; bases not matched to a gene: 10. From germline, CDR1 is SGHDT and CDR2 YYEEEE. This CDR3 spans 16 amino acids. Repertoires were generated with immunoSEQ multiplex PCR, while TCRdb's copy carries only in-frame clones and drops some. The sample records 250,000 to 400,000 clones, around 90% being singletons. Turning to this clone: Its antigen is unidentified.

This rearrangement joins TRBV5-6 to TRBJ2-7, with TRBD1 identical over 9 bases. The origin of this receptor is a man aged 30 to 45 in good health and CMV-seronegative. Material: PBMCs. The CDR3 coding sequence is TGTGCCAGCAGCTTAGCCTTACAGGGGGCCTTTTACGAGCAGTACTTC. The encoded protein is CASSLALQGAFYEQYF. Filled out from reference TRBV5-6 and TRBJ2-7, the complete variable domain reads DAGVTQSPTHLIKTRGQQVTLRCSPKSGHDTVSWYQQALGQGPQFIFQYYEEEERQRGNFPDRFSGHQFPNYSSELNVNALLLGDSALYLCASSLALQGAFYEQYFGPGTRLTVT.